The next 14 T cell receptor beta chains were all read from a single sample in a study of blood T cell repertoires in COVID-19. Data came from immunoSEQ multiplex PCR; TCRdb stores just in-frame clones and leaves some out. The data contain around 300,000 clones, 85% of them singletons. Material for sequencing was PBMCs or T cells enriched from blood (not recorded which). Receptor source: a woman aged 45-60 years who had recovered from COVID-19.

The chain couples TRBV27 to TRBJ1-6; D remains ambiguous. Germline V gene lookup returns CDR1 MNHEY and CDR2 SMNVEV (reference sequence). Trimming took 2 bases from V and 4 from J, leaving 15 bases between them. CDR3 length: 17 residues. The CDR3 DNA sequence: TGTGCCAGCAGTTTAGGGCCCCCGAGACCTTATAATTCACCCCTCCACTTT. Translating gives CASSLGPPRPYNSPLHF.

The CDR3 DNA is TGTGCCAGCAGCCCGACAGGGAACTATGGCTACACCTTC. Its protein product is CASSPTGNYGYTF. The rearrangement links TRBV9 to TRBJ1-2; 7 bases agree with TRBD1. The CDR3 length is 13 residues. Losses at the gene ends were 4 bases for V and 2 bases for J; bases not matched to a gene: 2. Germline CDR1 SGDLS, CDR2 YYNGEE. Filled out from reference TRBV9 and TRBJ1-2, the complete variable domain reads DSGVTQTPKHLITATGQRVTLRCSPRSGDLSVYWYQQSLDQGLQFLIQYYNGEERAKGNILERFSAQQFPDLHSELNLSSLELGDSALYFCASSPTGNYGYTFGSGTRLTVV.

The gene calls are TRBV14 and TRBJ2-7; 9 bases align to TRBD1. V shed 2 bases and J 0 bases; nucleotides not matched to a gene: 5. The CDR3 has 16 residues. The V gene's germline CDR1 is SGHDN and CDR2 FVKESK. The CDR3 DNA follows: TGTGCCAGCAGCCAATTACCGGGACAGGGCTCCTACGAGCAGTACTTC. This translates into CASSQLPGQGSYEQYF.

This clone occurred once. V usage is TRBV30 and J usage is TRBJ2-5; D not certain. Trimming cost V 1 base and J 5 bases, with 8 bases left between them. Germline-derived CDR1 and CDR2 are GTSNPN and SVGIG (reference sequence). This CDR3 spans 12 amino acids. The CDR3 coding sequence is TGTGCCTGGAGTGAAAAGGAGGAGACCCAGTACTTC. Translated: CAWSEKEETQYF.

CDR3 sequence reads: CATSNRWNTEAFF. The CDR3 coding sequence is TGTGCCACCTCTAACCGCTGGAACACTGAAGCTTTCTTT. This chain joins TRBV24-1 and TRBJ1-1; D gene unclear. Germline V gives CDR1 KGHDR, CDR2 SFDVKD. The CDR3 spans 13 residues. The V end lost 9 bases, the J end lost 1 base, and 11 bases lay between the germline ends.

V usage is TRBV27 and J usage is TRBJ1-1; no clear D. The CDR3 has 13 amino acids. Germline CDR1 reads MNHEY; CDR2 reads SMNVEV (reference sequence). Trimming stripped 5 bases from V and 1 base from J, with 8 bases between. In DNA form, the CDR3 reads TGTGCCAGCAGTCCGACTAGGAACACTGAAGCTTTCTTT. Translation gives CASSPTRNTEAFF.

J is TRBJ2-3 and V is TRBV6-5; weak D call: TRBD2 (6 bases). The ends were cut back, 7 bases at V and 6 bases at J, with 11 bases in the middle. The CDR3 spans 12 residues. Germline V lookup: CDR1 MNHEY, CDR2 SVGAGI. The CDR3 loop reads CASKRREDTQYF. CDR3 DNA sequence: TGTGCCAGCAAGCGCCGGGAGGATACGCAGTATTTT.

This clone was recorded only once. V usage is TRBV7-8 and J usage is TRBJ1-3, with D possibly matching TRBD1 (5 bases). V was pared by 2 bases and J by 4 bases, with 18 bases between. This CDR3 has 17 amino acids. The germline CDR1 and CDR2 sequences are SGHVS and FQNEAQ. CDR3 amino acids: CASSLYQSRQGGNTIYF. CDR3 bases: TGTGCCAGCAGCTTATATCAGTCGCGGCAGGGCGGAAACACCATATATTTT. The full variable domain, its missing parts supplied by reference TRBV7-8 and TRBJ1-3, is GAGVSQSPRYKVAKRGQDVALRCDPISGHVSLFWYQQALGQGPEFLTYFQNEAQLDKSGLPSDRFFAERPEGSVSTLKIQRTQQEDSAVYLCASSLYQSRQGGNTIYFGEGSWLTVV.

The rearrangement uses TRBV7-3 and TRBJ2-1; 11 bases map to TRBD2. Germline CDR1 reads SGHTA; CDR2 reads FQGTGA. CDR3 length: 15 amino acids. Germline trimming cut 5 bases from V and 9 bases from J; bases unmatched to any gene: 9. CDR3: CASSPSSGGFREQFF. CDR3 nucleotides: TGTGCCAGCAGCCCCTCTAGCGGGGGGTTTCGTGAGCAGTTCTTC.

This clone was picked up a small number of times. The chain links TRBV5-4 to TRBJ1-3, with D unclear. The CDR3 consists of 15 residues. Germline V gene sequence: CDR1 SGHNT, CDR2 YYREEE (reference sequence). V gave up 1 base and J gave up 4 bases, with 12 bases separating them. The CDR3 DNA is TGTGCCAGCAGCTTGTCCTCCTACGCCGGAAACACCATATATTTT. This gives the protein CASSLSSYAGNTIYF.

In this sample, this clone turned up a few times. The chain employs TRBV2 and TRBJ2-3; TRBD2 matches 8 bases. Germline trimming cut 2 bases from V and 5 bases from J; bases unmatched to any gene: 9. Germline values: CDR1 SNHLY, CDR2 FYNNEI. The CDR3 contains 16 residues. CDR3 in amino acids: CASSEYSSGSGDTQYF. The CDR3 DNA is TGTGCCAGCAGTGAATATTCCAGCGGGAGTGGAGATACGCAGTATTTT. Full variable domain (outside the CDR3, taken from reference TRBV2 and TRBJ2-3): EPEVTQTPSHQVTQMGQEVILRCVPISNHLYFYWYRQILGQKVEFLVSFYNNEISEKSEIFDDQFSVERPDGSNFTLKIRSTKLEDSAMYFCASSEYSSGSGDTQYFGPGTRLTVL.

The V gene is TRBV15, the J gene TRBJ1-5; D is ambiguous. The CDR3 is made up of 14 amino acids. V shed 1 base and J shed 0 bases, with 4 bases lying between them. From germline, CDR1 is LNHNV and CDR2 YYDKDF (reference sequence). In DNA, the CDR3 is TGTGCCACCAGCAGAGGTCTTAGCAATCAGCCCCAGCATTTT. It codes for CATSRGLSNQPQHF.

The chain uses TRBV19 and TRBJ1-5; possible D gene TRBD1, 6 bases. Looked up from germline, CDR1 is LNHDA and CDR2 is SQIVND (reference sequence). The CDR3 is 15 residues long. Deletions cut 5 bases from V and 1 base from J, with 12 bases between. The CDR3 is CASSVGGQSNQPQHF. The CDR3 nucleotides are TGTGCCAGTAGTGTCGGGGGGCAGAGCAATCAGCCCCAGCATTTT.

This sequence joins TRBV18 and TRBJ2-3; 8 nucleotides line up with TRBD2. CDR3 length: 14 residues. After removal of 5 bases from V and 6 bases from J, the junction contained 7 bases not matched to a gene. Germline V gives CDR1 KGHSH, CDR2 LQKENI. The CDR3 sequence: CASSRAGGQDTQYF. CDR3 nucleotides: TGTGCCAGCTCAAGGGCGGGAGGTCAGGATACGCAGTATTTT.